Reported below is one T cell receptor beta chain. These data belong to a study of blood T cell repertoires in COVID-19. On the study more broadly: Researchers got acute and convalescent COVID-19 samples from the United States, Italy and Spain. The cDNA or gDNA used as material had been derived from T cells, B-cell-depleted T cells, or PBMCs.

The authors' processing: From reference gene primer amplification, estimates of nucleated cell counts were derived. TCRdb's table, derived via immunoSEQ multiplex PCR, lists solely in-frame clones and lacks some. V, J and clone size are taken as reported in that table, and D and trimming were inferred from the DNA itself. Found here are under 250,000 clones, around 80% of them singletons; the top ten hold roughly 7%. Germline V gene sequence: CDR1 SGHRS, CDR2 YFSETQ. The CDR3 runs 15 residues. V was trimmed by 1 base and J by 0 bases, leaving 10 bases between them. This chain joins TRBV5-1 and TRBJ1-1; the D gene is possibly TRBD1 (5 bases). The TCR sequence derives from a woman in her seventies with acute or convalescent COVID-19. Input material: peripheral blood. CDR3 in DNA: TGCGCCAGCAGCTTGATTGGGGCCCTGAACACTGAAGCTTTCTTT. Protein sequence: CASSLIGALNTEAFF.